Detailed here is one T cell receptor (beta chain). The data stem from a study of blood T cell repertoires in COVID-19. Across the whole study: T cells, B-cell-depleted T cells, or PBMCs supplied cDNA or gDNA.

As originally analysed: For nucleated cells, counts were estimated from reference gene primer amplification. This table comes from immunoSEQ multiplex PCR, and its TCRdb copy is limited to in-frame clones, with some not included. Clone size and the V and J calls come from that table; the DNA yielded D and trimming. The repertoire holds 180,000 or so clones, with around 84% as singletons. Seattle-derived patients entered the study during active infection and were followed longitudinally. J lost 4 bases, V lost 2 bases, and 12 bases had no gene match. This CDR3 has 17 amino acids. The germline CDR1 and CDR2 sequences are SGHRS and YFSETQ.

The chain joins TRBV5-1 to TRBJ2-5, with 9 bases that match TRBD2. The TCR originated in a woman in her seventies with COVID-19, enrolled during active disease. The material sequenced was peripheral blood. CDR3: CASSFGFSSGAGETQYF. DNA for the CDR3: TGCGCCAGCAGCTTCGGGTTCTCTAGCGGGGCAGGAGAGACCCAGTACTTC.